The 20 T cell receptor beta chains listed next were all sequenced from one sample in a study of OX40 agonist ivuxolimab in advanced cancers. Assay used: immunoSEQ multiplex PCR; TCRdb lists only in-frame clones, some missing. The top ten hold approximately 0.41% of the sample, which has 84,000 or so clones, 75% to 95% seen once. Specimen: CD4+ or CD8+ T cells sorted from blood, collected in a trial of the OX40 agonist ivuxolimab. These TCRs come from an adult with an advanced solid tumor such as melanoma, head and neck, liver or kidney cancer.

The gene calls are TRBV10-1 and TRBJ2-7; the match to TRBD2 covers 7 bases. V lost 10 bases, J lost 2 bases, and 11 bases stayed unmatched. The CDR3 loop spans 14 amino acids. The germline V gene has CDR1 WNHNN and CDR2 SYGVQD (reference sequence). The CDR3 sequence: CATESGEDPYEQYF. Written as DNA, the CDR3 is TGCGCCACCGAGAGCGGGGAAGACCCCTACGAGCAGTACTTC.

The chain's CDR3 is CASSPGDRGNEQYF. The CDR3 DNA reads TGTGCCAGCTCACCAGGAGACAGGGGCAACGAGCAGTACTTC. The chain combines TRBV18 with TRBJ2-7, with 8 positions matching TRBD1. The V gene end was trimmed by 2 bases and the J gene end by 5 bases; junction bases not matched to a gene: 5. The CDR3 runs to 14 residues. Germline CDR1 is KGHSH and CDR2 is LQKENI. Complete variable domain (other parts from reference TRBV18 and TRBJ2-7): NAGVMQNPRHLVRRRGQEARLRCSPMKGHSHVYWYRQLPEEGLKFMVYLQKENIIDESGMPKERFSAEFPKEGPSILRIQQVVRGDSAAYFCASSPGDRGNEQYFGPGTRLTVT.

The chain joins TRBV7-8 to TRBJ2-5; tentative D call: TRBD2 (5 bases). Trimming left V 1 base short and J 4 bases short, with 10 bases between. CDR1 and CDR2 (germline): SGHVS, FQNEAQ. The CDR3 has 14 residues. The CDR3 DNA sequence: TGTGCCAGCAGCTTAGGAGGGAGAGGAGAGACCCAGTACTTC. It is translated as CASSLGGRGETQYF.

The chain combines TRBV7-9 with TRBJ2-3; 9 bases agree with TRBD1. Germline loops: CDR1 SEHNR, CDR2 FQNEAQ (reference sequence). The CDR3 spans 14 residues. V dropped 6 bases and J dropped 5; count of bases not matched to a gene: 6. CDR3 in amino acids: CASRRTGEGDTQYF. Written as DNA, the CDR3 is TGTGCCAGCAGAAGGACAGGGGAAGGAGATACGCAGTATTTT.

The gene calls are TRBV19 and TRBJ2-7; D is unresolved. Per the germline V gene, CDR1 is LNHDA and CDR2 is SQIVND (reference sequence). V lost 3 bases and J 6 bases, leaving 9 bases between the germline ends. This CDR3 region has 12 residues. CDR3 loop: CASSIGVGEQYF. CDR3 sequence (DNA): TGTGCCAGTAGTATTGGGGTGGGCGAGCAGTACTTC. The full variable domain, completed using reference TRBV19 and TRBJ2-7, is DGGITQSPKYLFRKEGQNVTLSCEQNLNHDAMYWYRQDPGQGLRLIYYSQIVNDFQKGDIAEGYSVSREKKESFPLTVTSAQKNPTAFYLCASSIGVGEQYFGPGTRLTVT.

V and J are TRBV7-9 and TRBJ1-3; D is perhaps TRBD1 (6 bases). Trimming pared 0 bases from V and 2 bases from J, leaving 8 bases between. Looked up from germline, CDR1 is SEHNR and CDR2 is FQNEAQ (reference sequence). The CDR3 has 15 residues. CDR3 sequence (DNA): TGTGCCAGCAGCTTAGCGGGGGCCCCTGGAAACACCATATATTTT. This sequence encodes CASSLAGAPGNTIYF. Full variable domain (missing parts from reference TRBV7-9 and TRBJ1-3): DTGVSQNPRHKITKRGQNVTFRCDPISEHNRLYWYRQTLGQGPEFLTYFQNEAQLEKSRLLSDRFSAERPKGSFSTLEIQRTEQGDSAMYLCASSLAGAPGNTIYFGEGSWLTVV.

The chain links TRBV6-1 to TRBJ1-2, with D possibly being TRBD1 (5 bases). Germline V gives CDR1 MNHNS, CDR2 SASEGT. Trimming shortened V by 6 bases and J by 3 bases, and 14 bases separated the two germline ends. The CDR3 has 14 amino acids. The CDR3 region has the DNA TGTGCCAGCAGCGCTGGCGACAGACACTATGGCTACACCTTC. It translates to CASSAGDRHYGYTF.

CDR3 region: CSGSGGNGNEQFF. The CDR3, as DNA: TGCAGCGGGAGCGGGGGGAATGGCAATGAGCAGTTCTTC. The chain is built from TRBV29-1 and TRBJ2-1; 9 positions match TRBD2. J was trimmed by 6 bases and V by 7 bases; bases with no gene match: 7. The CDR3 extends over 13 amino acids. Germline V gene lookup returns CDR1 SQVTM and CDR2 ANQGSEA.

This sequence joins TRBV7-9 and TRBJ2-1; D remains unclear. Trimming took off 3 bases at V and 9 bases at J, with 15 bases between the two ends. The CDR3 is 14 residues long. Germline V gives CDR1 SEHNR, CDR2 FQNEAQ (reference sequence). The CDR3 coding sequence is TGTGCCAGCAGCTTTCTCCACCTGCCCGGTGAGCAGTTCTTC. Residues: CASSFLHLPGEQFF.

The V and J genes are TRBV4-1 and TRBJ2-2; D not certain. This CDR3 spans 17 amino acids. Germline values: CDR1 MGHRA, CDR2 YSYEKL. V lost 5 bases and J 0 bases, leaving 16 bases between the germline ends. The CDR3 DNA is TGCGCCAGCAGCGGGTATTCAGGCTGGGCGAACACCGGGGAGCTGTTTTTT. Amino acids: CASSGYSGWANTGELFF.

The V gene is TRBV9, the J gene TRBJ1-2; D may be TRBD1 (5 bases). The CDR3 runs to 13 residues. Trimming removed 4 bases from V and 2 bases from J, with 9 bases in between. Germline V CDR1 and CDR2: SGDLS, YYNGEE. The DNA for the CDR3 is TGTGCCAGCAGCACCGGGACCAACTATGGCTACACCTTC. Protein sequence: CASSTGTNYGYTF. Variable domain in full (rest from reference TRBV9 and TRBJ1-2): DSGVTQTPKHLITATGQRVTLRCSPRSGDLSVYWYQQSLDQGLQFLIQYYNGEERAKGNILERFSAQQFPDLHSELNLSSLELGDSALYFCASSTGTNYGYTFGSGTRLTVV.

This clone was found once. The chain links TRBV7-6 to TRBJ2-7; no reliable D call. The CDR3 totals 13 residues. Germline V gene data show CDR1 as SGHVS and CDR2 as FNYEAQ. V was trimmed by 5 bases and J by 2 bases, leaving 10 bases between them. The chain's CDR3 is CASSLQKAYEQYF. For the CDR3, the DNA is TGTGCCAGCAGCCTACAAAAGGCCTACGAGCAGTACTTC.

The chain has TRBV28 and TRBJ1-4; D is undetermined. The germline V and J ends were trimmed by 5 bases and 10 bases, with 14 bases remaining between them. The CDR3 loop spans 13 amino acids. CDR1 MDHEN and CDR2 SYDVKM come from the germline V gene. CDR3 sequence reads: CASSKGPGGKLFF. DNA of the CDR3: TGTGCCAGCAGTAAAGGACCAGGAGGAAAACTGTTTTTT. Full variable domain (rest looked up from reference TRBV28 and TRBJ1-4): DVKVTQSSRYLVKRTGEKVFLECVQDMDHENMFWYRQDPGLGLRLIYFSYDVKMKEKGDIPEGYSVSREKKERFSLILESASTNQTSMYLCASSKGPGGKLFFGSGTQLSVL.

V gene TRBV27 combines with J gene TRBJ2-5; D perhaps matches TRBD2 (5 bases). The CDR3 sequence is 13 residues long. The V end was cut by 5 bases, the J end by 3 bases, with 10 bases between. CDR1 and CDR2 from the germline V gene are MNHEY and SMNVEV (reference sequence). The CDR3 bases are TGTGCCAGCAGTAGCTACGGGGAAGAGACCCAGTACTTC. The encoded protein is CASSSYGEETQYF.

Here the CDR3 DNA reads TGTGCCAGCAGTTACTCGGGACAGGGGGCGAGAGATACGCAGTATTTT. Amino acids: CASSYSGQGARDTQYF. The V gene is TRBV6-6, the J gene TRBJ2-3, with TRBD1 matching 12 bases. The germline CDR1 and CDR2 sequences are MNHNY and SVGAGI (reference sequence). V trimming: 0 bases; J trimming: 5 bases; junction bases outside the gene matches: 3. The CDR3 contains 16 residues.

The V gene is TRBV5-1, the J gene TRBJ1-1, with 10 bases that match TRBD1. The CDR3 contains 15 residues. CDR1 is SGHRS and CDR2 is YFSETQ in the germline V gene. V lost 4 bases to trimming and J lost 5 bases; unmatched junction nucleotides: 8. The CDR3 DNA reads as TGCGCCAGCAGCCAGACGACAGGGGGCGGAACTGAAGCTTTCTTT. Translating it yields CASSQTTGGGTEAFF.

Only one count was recorded for this clone. This chain's CDR3 is CASSHPGRSQETQYF. DNA for the CDR3: TGTGCCAGCAGTCATCCCGGACGCAGCCAAGAGACCCAGTACTTC. The chain joins TRBV6-5 to TRBJ2-5, with D unclear. V was shortened by 5 bases and J by 1 base, with 14 bases between the two germline ends. The CDR3 covers 15 residues. The germline gives CDR1 MNHEY, CDR2 SVGAGI.

The chain recombines TRBV7-2 with TRBJ2-5; maybe TRBD2 (6 bases). Germline CDR1 SGHTA, CDR2 FQGNSA. The CDR3 spans 14 residues. The V end was cut by 5 bases, the J end by 2 bases, with 12 bases between. CDR3 bases: TGTGCCAGCAGCCCCGGACTAATTCAAGAGACCCAGTACTTC. Residues: CASSPGLIQETQYF.

The V gene is TRBV7-9, the J gene TRBJ2-3; D may be TRBD2 (5 bases). CDR3 length: 15 amino acids. CDR1 is SEHNR and CDR2 is FQNEAQ in the germline V gene (reference sequence). The germline V and J ends were trimmed by 2 bases and 2 bases, with 11 bases remaining between them. CDR3 DNA: TGTGCCAGCAGCTTATTACGGGGAGACACAGATACGCAGTATTTT. Translated, it gives CASSLLRGDTDTQYF.

The chain joins TRBV7-2 to TRBJ2-7; D is undetermined. V dropped 4 bases and J dropped 3 bases, with 13 bases sitting between them. CDR1 is SGHTA, CDR2 FQGNSA, per germline. The CDR3 sequence is 14 residues long. The CDR3 protein is CASSWDQLNYEQYF. CDR3 DNA sequence: TGTGCCAGCAGCTGGGATCAACTTAACTACGAGCAGTACTTC. The variable domain in full, completed from reference TRBV7-2 and TRBJ2-7, reads GAGVSQSPSNKVTEKGKDVELRCDPISGHTALYWYRQSLGQGLEFLIYFQGNSAPDKSGLPSDRFSAERTGGSVSTLTIQRTQQEDSAVYLCASSWDQLNYEQYFGPGTRLTVT.